A single T cell receptor beta chain is shown here with its context. The source of the sample is a study of blood T cell repertoires in COVID-19. About the research overall: Nucleic acid was either cDNA or gDNA, and it came from T cells, B-cell-depleted T cells, or PBMCs.

Original analysis: Reference gene primer amplification yielded estimated nucleated cell counts. Some clones are missing from TCRdb's copy, which holds only in-frame ones; the method was immunoSEQ multiplex PCR. The V and J calls and clone size come from that table; D and trimming were worked out from the DNA. Found here are 170,000 or so clones, approximately 87% of them singletons; the top ten hold about 1%. The germline V gene has CDR1 LNHNV and CDR2 YYDKDF (reference sequence). CDR3 size: 17 residues. J lost 5 bases, V lost 1 base, and 8 bases had no gene match. The V call is TRBV15, the J call TRBJ2-5; 12 bases map to TRBD2. The source is a woman aged 18-29 years who had recovered from COVID-19. The specimen was peripheral blood. CDR3 bases: TGTGCCACCAGCAGAGTCATTACTAGCGGGGGGCGGGAGACCCAGTACTTC. Its protein is CATSRVITSGGRETQYF.